This T cell receptor beta chain came from a study of tumor and adjacent non-tumor tissue in lung cancer. For the study at large: On average, productive TCRbeta reads reached about 4.4 million per sample.

No cell sorting was done before RNA was extracted from the tissue. On this clonotype: At one boundary the junction diverges from the germline segment, which might be a read error.

The CDR3 spans 12 residues. CDR1 and CDR2 from the germline V gene are DFQATT and SNEGSKA (reference sequence). Three rounds of nested PCR, following a modified ARM-PCR protocol, produced the TCRbeta library. TCRdb reanalysed the multiplex PCR reads using MiXCR and keeps one entry per CDR3 protein. The data contain 60,000 to 85,000 distinct CDR3 sequences, roughly 80% of them singletons. Sequenced input: lung tumor tissue. V gene TRBV20-1 combines with J gene TRBJ2-7, with TRBD1 identical over 8 bases. The TCR sequence derives from a woman in her forties or fifties with non-small cell lung cancer. CDR3 nucleotides: TGCAGTGTAGGTGCAGGGGGCTACGGGCTGTATTTC. This codes for CSVGAGGYGLYF.